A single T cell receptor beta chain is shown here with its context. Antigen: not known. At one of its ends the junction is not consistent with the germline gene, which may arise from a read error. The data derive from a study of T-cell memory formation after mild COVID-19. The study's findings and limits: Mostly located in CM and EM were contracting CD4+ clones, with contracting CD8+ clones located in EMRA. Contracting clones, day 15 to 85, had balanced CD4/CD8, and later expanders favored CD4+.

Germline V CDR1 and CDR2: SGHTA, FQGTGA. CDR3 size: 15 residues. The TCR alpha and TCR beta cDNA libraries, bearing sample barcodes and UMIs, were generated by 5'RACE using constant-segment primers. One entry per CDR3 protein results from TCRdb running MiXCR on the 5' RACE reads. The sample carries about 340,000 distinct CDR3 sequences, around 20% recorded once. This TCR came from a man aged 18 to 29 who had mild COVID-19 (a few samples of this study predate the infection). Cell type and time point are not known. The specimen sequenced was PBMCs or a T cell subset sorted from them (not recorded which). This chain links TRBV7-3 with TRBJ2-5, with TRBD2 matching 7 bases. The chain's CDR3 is CASSIGTMIQEAQYF. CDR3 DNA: TGTGCCAGCAGCATCGGGACTATGATTCAAGAGGCCCAGTACTTC.